This TCR beta chain was captured by sequencing in a study of Graves' ophthalmopathy and Graves' hyperthyroidism. Study-level results: Most expanded clonotypes from thyroid (those above 0.001 frequency) were also found in blood.

The CDR3 is made up of 15 amino acids. V lost 4 bases, J lost 8 bases, and 11 bases stayed unmatched. CDR1 is SGHRS, CDR2 YFSETQ, per germline. Hyperthyroidism in these 18- to 65-year-old patients was newly diagnosed, lasting under 2 months. It was on clinical symptoms, serum thyroxine, TRAb, thyroid ultrasound and orbital computed tomography that diagnosis relied. This clonotype was seen ten or more times. The antigen remains unidentified. Researchers took RNA transcripts and amplified TCR beta CDR3 regions from them. Amplification began with first-round RT-PCR using HTBI primers, then second-round multiplex PCR was performed. One entry per CDR3 protein, called by TCRdb with MiXCR from the multiplex PCR reads. The sample yields roughly 1.1 million distinct CDR3 sequences, approximately 35% seen once.

The sequence was obtained from an adult man with Graves' hyperthyroidism. The genes are TRBV5-1 and TRBJ1-2; 10 nucleotides match TRBD1. The specimen sequenced was peripheral blood or thyroid tissue (not recorded which). The CDR3 sequence is CASSQGTGAIHGYTF. The CDR3 nucleotides read TGCGCCAGCAGCCAAGGGACAGGGGCTATTCACGGCTACACCTTC.